The 24 T cell receptor beta chains presented below share a single source sample, sequenced in a study of T-cell memory formation after mild COVID-19. Each CDR3 protein gets one entry after TCRdb re-called the 5' RACE reads with MiXCR. Of around 390,000 distinct CDR3 sequences listed, roughly 15% were seen once; the top ten hold around a fifth. The source material was PBMCs or a T cell subset sorted from them (not recorded which). The receptors here all came from a man in his late teens or twenties who had mild COVID-19 (a few samples of this study predate the infection). Cell type and time point are not known.

The chain joins TRBV20-1 to TRBJ1-2; D might be TRBD1 (5 bases). V was pared by 6 bases and J by 6 bases, with 17 bases between. Germline V gene data show CDR1 as DFQATT and CDR2 as SNEGSKA (reference sequence). The CDR3 runs to 13 residues. CDR3 sequence (DNA): TGCAGTGCCTCTGGGACCGGGACCCATGGCTACACCTTC. Translating it yields CSASGTGTHGYTF.

The chain combines TRBV20-1 with TRBJ1-1; D not resolved. Germline assignment: CDR1 DFQATT and CDR2 SNEGSKA (reference sequence). This CDR3 comprises 15 residues. Between the trimmed V and J ends, which lost 3 bases and 0 bases, there was a span of 14 bases. This CDR3 reads CSARRRPSLNTEAFF. The DNA for the CDR3 is TGCAGTGCTAGGCGCAGGCCTTCCCTGAACACTGAAGCTTTCTTT.

The chain has TRBV5-4 and TRBJ2-7; the D gene could be TRBD1 or TRBD2 (5 bases each). In germline, CDR1 is SGHNT, CDR2 YYREEE (reference sequence). V lost 9 bases to trimming and J lost 0 bases, with 13 bases between them. The CDR3 contains 13 residues. The CDR3 DNA reads TGTGCCATGGGACCCTTGGACTCCTACGAGCAGTACGTC. This encodes CAMGPLDSYEQYV.

The gene calls are TRBV6-5 and TRBJ1-2; 9 nucleotides line up with TRBD1. V lost 4 bases and J lost 2; bases outside the gene matches: 8. Germline V CDR1 and CDR2: MNHEY, SVGAGI. CDR3 length: 16 amino acids. The CDR3 DNA follows: TGTGCCAGCAGTTCCCCAGAGGGACAGGGCAACTATGGCTACACCTTC. This encodes CASSSPEGQGNYGYTF.

The chain has TRBV3-1 and TRBJ1-1; TRBD1 might be the D (5 bases). Germline V gene lookup returns CDR1 LGHDT and CDR2 YNNKEL (reference sequence). Deletions cut 0 bases from V and 1 base from J, with 18 bases between. The CDR3 is 18 residues long. The CDR3 nucleotides read TGTGCCAGCAGCCAAGATCCCGGACACAGACTTCCGAACACTGAAGCTTTCTTT. Protein product: CASSQDPGHRLPNTEAFF.

This chain joins TRBV24-1 and TRBJ1-5; weak D call: TRBD1 (6 bases). The ends were cut back, 9 bases at V and 4 bases at J, with 18 bases in the middle. CDR3 length equals 15 residues. Germline V gene lookup returns CDR1 KGHDR and CDR2 SFDVKD. The CDR3 spells CATLRRGADNQPQHF. CDR3 sequence (DNA): TGTGCCACCCTTCGCCGGGGGGCAGATAATCAGCCCCAGCATTTT.

In its sample, this clonotype was seen many times. The chain couples TRBV4-2 to TRBJ2-3; TRBD2 matches 13 bases. CDR3 length: 16 residues. The germline CDR1 and CDR2 sequences are LGHNA and YNFKEQ. Losses at the gene ends were 0 bases for V and 4 bases for J; bases not matched to a gene: 1. The DNA for the CDR3 is TGTGCCAGCAGCCAAGATGGGACTAGCGGGGCAGATACGCAGTATTTT. Protein: CASSQDGTSGADTQYF.

This clonotype was counted a few times. This chain uses TRBV20-1 with TRBJ2-3, with D unresolved. The ends were cut back, 1 base at V and 4 bases at J, with 15 bases in the middle. Germline-derived CDR1 and CDR2 are DFQATT and SNEGSKA (reference sequence). The CDR3 has 15 amino acids. The CDR3 loop is CSARVQLVSPDTQYF. CDR3 DNA: TGCAGTGCTAGAGTGCAGTTAGTTTCCCCAGATACGCAGTATTTT.

In its sample, this clonotype was seen a few times. The chain uses TRBV4-3 and TRBJ1-2; 7 bases fit TRBD1. The junction had 13 bases not matched to a gene; V was cut back by 5 bases and J by 4 bases. In germline, CDR1 is LGHNA, CDR2 YSLEER. CDR3 length: 16 residues. CDR3: CASSSLVGQAVYGYTF. CDR3 bases: TGCGCCAGCAGCTCGCTTGTTGGACAGGCAGTCTATGGCTACACCTTC.

Only a few counts were recorded for this clonotype. The gene calls are TRBV5-1 and TRBJ2-3, with TRBD1 matching over 9 bases. The germline V gene has CDR1 SGHRS and CDR2 YFSETQ. The CDR3 has 16 amino acids. Trimming removed 4 bases from V and 6 bases from J; junction bases left unmatched: 12. The CDR3 spells CASSPPGTGLYDTQYF. The DNA for the CDR3 is TGCGCCAGCAGCCCCCCCGGGACAGGGTTATACGATACGCAGTATTTT.

This clonotype has only a few counts. The chain uses TRBV18 and TRBJ2-1; TRBD1 matches 9 bases. Germline V gene sequence: CDR1 KGHSH, CDR2 LQKENI. The CDR3 totals 16 residues. J gave up 7 bases and V 3 bases, and 10 bases lay outside the gene matches. In DNA form, the CDR3 reads TGTGCCAGCTCACCCCAACCGGGACAGGGTATGAATGAGCAGTTCTTC. The encoded protein is CASSPQPGQGMNEQFF. Combining the CDR3 with reference TRBV18 and TRBJ2-1 gives the whole variable domain NAGVMQNPRHLVRRRGQEARLRCSPMKGHSHVYWYRQLPEEGLKFMVYLQKENIIDESGMPKERFSAEFPKEGPSILRIQQVVRGDSAAYFCASSPQPGQGMNEQFFGPGTRLTVL.

This clonotype has ten or more counts. The chain is built from TRBV12-3 or TRBV12-4 and TRBJ2-2; no clear D. The ends were cut back, 3 bases at V and 4 bases at J, with 6 bases in the middle. CDR3 length equals 13 residues. Here the CDR3 DNA reads TGTGCCAGCAGTTTTGCCCGCACCGGGGAGCTGTTTTTT. Residues: CASSFARTGELFF.

The chain recombines TRBV7-9 with TRBJ1-5, with a possible D match to TRBD1 (5 bases). The V gene's germline CDR1 is SEHNR and CDR2 FQNEAQ (reference sequence). Trimming stripped 6 bases from V and 5 bases from J, with 20 bases between. The CDR3 length is 16 residues. This CDR3 is CASSRGGAENDQPQHF. The CDR3 bases are TGTGCCAGCAGTAGGGGTGGGGCTGAAAACGATCAGCCCCAGCATTTT.

The chain is built from TRBV6-5 and TRBJ2-7; D may be TRBD1 or TRBD2 (6 bases each). The CDR3 covers 17 residues. The germline V and J ends were trimmed by 0 bases and 0 bases, with 15 bases remaining between them. Per germline, CDR1 MNHEY and CDR2 SVGAGI. The CDR3, as DNA: TGTGCCAGCAGTTACTCGATGGGGGGCACAGGCTCCTACGAGCAGTACTTC. Protein product: CASSYSMGGTGSYEQYF.

As for this clonotype: At one of its ends the junction is not consistent with the germline gene, which may arise from a read error. This chain uses TRBV20-1 with TRBJ1-3; TRBD1 aligns across 10 bases. This CDR3 contains 11 residues. Germline values: CDR1 DFQATT, CDR2 SNEGSKA (reference sequence). This CDR3 is CSARQSTGGAF. The CDR3 coding sequence is TGCAGTGCCAGACAGTCGACAGGGGGCGCCTTT.

V and J are TRBV13 and TRBJ2-2; D may correspond to TRBD1 or TRBD2 (5 bases each). The CDR3 is made up of 17 amino acids. Germline V gene data show CDR1 as PRHDT and CDR2 as FYEKMQ (reference sequence). V shed 2 bases and J shed 1 base, with 14 bases lying between them. The CDR3 bases are TGTGCCAGCAGCTTAAAGCGTGGGGACGGGAACACCGGGGAGCTGTTTTTT. Residues: CASSLKRGDGNTGELFF.

This clonotype has more than one count but fewer than ten. The chain is built from TRBV4-1 and TRBJ1-4, with 8 bases that match TRBD1. The V and J ends lost 2 bases and 14 bases, in that order; junction bases with no gene match: 7. Per the germline V gene, CDR1 is MGHRA and CDR2 is YSYEKL. This CDR3 has 13 residues. CDR3 residues: CASSQPGGGELFF. CDR3 coding DNA: TGCGCCAGCAGCCAACCAGGGGGCGGAGAGCTGTTTTTT.

The chain employs TRBV15 and TRBJ2-1, with D hard to call. The CDR3 consists of 14 residues. Germline V CDR1 and CDR2: LNHNV, YYDKDF (reference sequence). Deletions cut 0 bases from V and 9 bases from J, with 12 bases between. The CDR3 spells CATSRDLGFGEQFF. In DNA form, the CDR3 reads TGTGCCACCAGCAGAGATTTGGGATTTGGTGAGCAGTTCTTC. Full variable domain (missing parts from reference TRBV15 and TRBJ2-1): DAMVIQNPRYQVTQFGKPVTLSCSQTLNHNVMYWYQQKSSQAPKLLFHYYDKDFNNEADTPDNFQSRRPNTSFCFLDIRSPGLGDTAMYLCATSRDLGFGEQFFGPGTRLTVL.

This clonotype was seen only a few times. The chain combines TRBV9 with TRBJ1-2; D unclear. In germline, CDR1 is SGDLS, CDR2 YYNGEE. V dropped 2 bases and J dropped 0 bases, with 8 bases sitting between them. The CDR3 is 14 amino acids. For the CDR3, the DNA is TGTGCCAGCAGCGTCGCCCAGTCTAACTATGGCTACACCTTC. Amino acids: CASSVAQSNYGYTF.

This clonotype came up a few times. CDR3 sequence (DNA): TGTGCCAGCTCACCAAATAGCGATGGGGAGACCCAGTACTTC. Translation gives CASSPNSDGETQYF. The rearrangement links TRBV18 to TRBJ2-5; D possibly corresponds to TRBD2 (5 bases). V lost 2 bases, J lost 5 bases, and 12 bases lay in between. The CDR3 has 14 residues. CDR1 is KGHSH, CDR2 LQKENI, per germline.

Only a few counts were recorded for this clonotype. The rearrangement links TRBV2 to TRBJ1-2; possible D gene TRBD1, 6 bases. Germline-derived CDR1 and CDR2 are SNHLY and FYNNEI. The V end lost 10 bases, the J end lost 3 bases, and 9 bases lay between the germline ends. The CDR3 length is 11 residues. The CDR3 nucleotides are TGTGCCAACAGGGAAGACTATGGCTACACCTTC. Amino acid sequence: CANREDYGYTF.

This chain uses TRBV9 with TRBJ2-3; D uncertain. CDR1 is SGDLS and CDR2 is YYNGEE in the germline V gene. Trimming took 0 bases from V and 6 from J, leaving 8 bases between them. This CDR3 is 13 amino acids long. The DNA of the CDR3 is TGTGCCAGCAGCGTAGGATTGGGGGATACGCAGTATTTT. This translates into CASSVGLGDTQYF. The full variable domain, with the rest looked up from reference TRBV9 and TRBJ2-3, is DSGVTQTPKHLITATGQRVTLRCSPRSGDLSVYWYQQSLDQGLQFLIQYYNGEERAKGNILERFSAQQFPDLHSELNLSSLELGDSALYFCASSVGLGDTQYFGPGTRLTVL.

This clonotype was seen more than once but under ten times. The chain joins TRBV6-6 to TRBJ2-7, with 7 positions matching TRBD1. Germline V gives CDR1 MNHNY, CDR2 SVGAGI (reference sequence). The CDR3 is 13 residues long. V shed 6 bases and J 2 bases; nucleotides not matched to a gene: 4. CDR3 DNA: TGTGCCAGCAGGACAGGGCCGCCCTACGAGCAGTACTTC. The encoded protein is CASRTGPPYEQYF.

There are a few counts of this clonotype. The J gene is TRBJ2-1, the V gene TRBV7-6; no definite D call. CDR1 is SGHVS and CDR2 is FNYEAQ in the germline V gene. This CDR3 has 11 amino acids. V was shortened by 5 bases and J by 5 bases, with 4 bases between the two germline ends. DNA for the CDR3: TGTGCCAGCAGCGGGAACAATGAGCAGTTCTTC. Its translation is CASSGNNEQFF.